The sequence of this TCR beta chain was determined in a study of siplizumab effects on memory and regulatory T cells (dated by TCRdb to about 2019). Context from the whole study: The effect of the anti-CD2 antibody siplizumab on alloreactive T-cell subsets was examined in allogeneic mixed lymphocyte reactions constructed from human PBMCs. The research as a whole found: Whether proliferating Tregs from siplizumab cultures were suppressive was not functionally confirmed. Among mappable alloreactive CD4+ clones, the Treg-derived fraction averaged approximately 69% with siplizumab versus around 27% in control reactions. Compared with memory T cells, unstimulated naive T cells appeared more diverse, and naive cells seemed to make a substantial contribution to the alloresponse. About 80-96% of proliferating CD4+ or CD8+ clones could not be given a naive or memory phenotype. The cumulative frequency of alloreactive sequences traceable to unstimulated CD4+ memory T cells was significantly reduced by siplizumab. Sequences below about 10^-5 frequency were poorly captured, so only a minor fraction of alloreactive clones could be mapped to unstimulated subsets.

CDR1 and CDR2 are read off the germline V gene as SGHRS and YFSETQ. The V and J ends are trimmed by 2 bases and 3 bases, leaving 14 bases between them. Counted from cysteine to phenylalanine, this CDR3 has 16 amino acids. Solely the CDR3 DNA is kept, with 48 bases framed from the first base. Sorted unstimulated T cells and proliferating T cells recovered from mixed lymphocyte reactions underwent TCRbeta CDR3 sequencing. Fresh whole blood from under 13 HLA-typed healthy donors was used as the source from which PBMCs were isolated. The library relied on the immunoSEQ multiplex PCR assay. The deep sequencing platform assayed about 10^5 TCR templates per sample. Genomic DNA extracted from sorted T cells was used for TCRbeta CDR3 sequencing. Per the original workflow: Clonal analysis of TCRbeta CDR3 data was done in the R programming language. Unstimulated samples were compared with post-reaction CFSE-low samples to define alloreactive CD4+ and CD8+ clones. By matching sequences to the repertoires of sorted unstimulated Treg and non-Treg cells, each alloreactive CD4+ clone was assigned a regulatory or non-regulatory origin. This is the immuneACCESS table as TCRdb keeps it, with only in-frame sequences that have V and J called. A part of the clones is gone; compared with another copy, unresolved V genes explain less than half, and the rest is unexplained. That table furnishes V, J and clone size, whereas the DNA furnished D and trimming. Present in this sample are 100,000 to 120,000 clones, roughly 92% of which were seen just once. 1.3% of the sample belongs to the ten largest clones.

As to this clone: No cognate antigen has been identified for it. No quality values exist for individual bases; no much larger clone is one base distant.

The source of this sequence is a human donor in good health. The V and J segments used are TRBV5-1 and TRBJ2-2; possibly the D gene is TRBD1, per 6 matching bases. The sample taken for sequencing was CD4+ T cells sorted from blood. The CDR3 region reads CASSFFGAGDTGELFF. DNA sequence: TGCGCCAGCAGCTTCTTTGGGGCAGGGGACACCGGGGAGCTGTTTTTT.